The text below deals with one TCR beta chain. The V segment lost 4 bases and the J segment 2 bases; nucleotides outside the gene matches: 11. Germline V gene lookup returns CDR1 SGHDT and CDR2 YYEEEE. CDR3 size: 17 residues. The data are from a study of blood T cell repertoires in COVID-19. Overall study context: Acute and convalescent COVID-19 specimens originated in the United States, Italy and Spain. Sample material is recorded as cDNA or gDNA derived from T cells, B-cell-depleted T cells, or PBMCs.

As originally analysed: Amplification with reference gene primers provided the estimates of nucleated cell counts. Method: immunoSEQ multiplex PCR; TCRdb's copy keeps in-frame clones and lacks some. The D gene and trimming were derived from the DNA, and the V and J assignments and clone size from that table. The table records 470,000 or so clones, approximately 85% of them present only once. The clonotype originates from a human donor in a cohort sampled during active COVID-19. The sequenced material came from peripheral blood. This rearrangement joins TRBV5-6 to TRBJ1-5, with 8 bases identical to TRBD1. CDR3 coding DNA: TGTGCCAGCAGCCGCCGGGACAGGTTCGGGGGCAATCAGCCCCAGCATTTT. Amino acid sequence: CASSRRDRFGGNQPQHF.